This T cell receptor (beta chain) derives from a study of beta chain features in type 1 diabetes. Regarding the study as a whole: Cells that show high TCR expression could be over-represented by cDNA sequencing. People with Type 1 diabetes carried modestly yet significantly shorter TCRB CDR3s in all four CD4+ subsets. Comparison showed that naive, central memory and Treg TCRB repertoires appeared more similar among patients than among healthy donors.

Isolated RNA was reverse transcribed in full, so expressed TCRB transcripts were sequenced. The protocol was immunoSEQ multiplex PCR, while the TCRdb copy is restricted to in-frame clones and leaves out a portion. The data hold about 370,000 clones, with over 8.5% observed a single time. CD4+ naive, central memory, regulatory and stem cell-like memory cells were sorted via CD45RO/CCR7/CD25/CD127/CD95/CD27. As to this clone: Its antigen is currently unknown.

In germline, CDR1 is MNHEY, CDR2 SMNVEV (reference sequence). Trimming left V 4 bases short and J 5 bases short, with 14 bases between. The length of the CDR3 is 14 residues. The sequence was obtained from a man between 25 and 39 years old with type 1 diabetes. The chain joins TRBV27 to TRBJ1-1; D remains ambiguous. The specimen sequenced was central memory CD4+ T cells from blood. CDR3 coding DNA: TGTGCCAGCAGTTCCAGTACCCCTATAACTGAAGCTTTCTTT. This encodes CASSSSTPITEAFF.